Listed here is a single T cell receptor (beta chain). Antigen unknown. This sample is part of a study of radiation and T cells in renal cell carcinoma. Study-wide points: No pretreatment tumor biopsies were available for baseline clonotypes. In blood, top tumor clones expanded by 2 weeks, shrinking by 4.

Sequenced by immunoSEQ multiplex PCR; TCRdb stores in-frame clones only, minus some. The sample includes 70,000 to 80,000 clones, around 86% of them seen just once. Time point given: blood 2 weeks post-SBRT. The treatment denotes: 15 Gy SBRT to primary tumor, nephrectomy 4 weeks later. Radiation-treated patients gave blood at baseline, week 2 and week 4. Specimen: blood, collected from a patient whose treatment included radiotherapy and nephrectomy. The clonotype was recovered from a woman in her forties or fifties with renal cell carcinoma.

The CDR3 nucleotides read TGTGCCAGCAGTTATGAGGGCAGGGGAGACAATCAGCCCCAGCATTTT. It is translated as CASSYEGRGDNQPQHF. This sequence joins TRBV28 and TRBJ1-5; D may be TRBD1 (6 bases). The CDR3 consists of 16 residues. The germline V and J ends were trimmed by 4 bases and 3 bases, with 16 bases remaining between them. Germline V gene data show CDR1 as MDHEN and CDR2 as SYDVKM.